This T cell receptor (beta chain) was identified in a study of vaccination and CD4 T cells after COVID-19. The overall study: Two doses of either BNT162b2 or mRNA-1273 vaccine were given to participants. Spike peptides, overlapping and drawn from SARS-CoV-2, HCoV-NL63, HCoV-OC43 and HCoV-229E, were used to stimulate cells.

Cultured CD4+ T-cell DNA underwent Oncomine TCR Beta short-read sequencing. TCRdb independently ran MiXCR on the PCR reads; one entry per CDR3 protein. Of about 6,100 distinct CDR3 sequences detected, less than 50% appear once; the ten largest clones hold less than 45%. With regard to this clonotype: What it binds is unknown.

CDR3 length equals 13 residues. The V end was cut by 4 bases, the J end by 0 bases, with 6 bases between. Germline values: CDR1 MNHEY, CDR2 SVGAGI. The treatment here: 10-day PBMC culture with coronavirus spike peptide pools or control peptides (ViraFEST assay). Pre-COVID-19 pandemic sampling (2011-2018) yielded the unexposed donor's CD4+ T cells. The sequencing input was CD4+ T cells from blood, cultured in vitro. The chain has TRBV6-5 and TRBJ1-1; D unclear. This clonotype was obtained from a human donor in good health. Here the CDR3 reads CASSWYMNTEAFF. CDR3 in DNA: TGTGCCAGCAGTTGGTACATGAACACTGAAGCTTTCTTT.